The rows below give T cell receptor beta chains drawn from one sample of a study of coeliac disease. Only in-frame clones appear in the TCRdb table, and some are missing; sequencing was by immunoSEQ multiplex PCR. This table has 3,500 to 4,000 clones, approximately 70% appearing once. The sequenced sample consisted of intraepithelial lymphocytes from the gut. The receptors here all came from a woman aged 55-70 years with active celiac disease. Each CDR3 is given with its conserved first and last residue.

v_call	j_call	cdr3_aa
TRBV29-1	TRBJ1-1	CSVNSGPGTEAFF
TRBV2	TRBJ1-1	CASKGSTKMGEAFF
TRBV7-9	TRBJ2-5	CASECCVGGETQYF
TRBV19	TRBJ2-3	CASSIFGTDITDTQYF
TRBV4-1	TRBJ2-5	CASSQGAALAQETQYF
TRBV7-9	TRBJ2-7	CASSLDGTSGSYEQYF
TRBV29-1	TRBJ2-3	CSVGGLGGRADTQYF
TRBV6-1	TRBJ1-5	CASSESWAKNQPQHF
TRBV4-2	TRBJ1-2	CASSPTGQGVNYGYTF
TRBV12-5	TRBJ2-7	CASGLGLGYEQYF
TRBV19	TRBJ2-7	CASSFGGQDAYEQYF
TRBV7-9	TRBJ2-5	CASSHQGSQETQYF
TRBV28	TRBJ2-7	CASSHPWDRALVRSYEQYF
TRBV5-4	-	CASSPPAGRSYEQYF